This T cell receptor beta chain emerged from a study of T-cell memory formation after mild COVID-19. Whole-study context: TCR clustering was largely donor specific. Points from the study as a whole: Among contracting clones, CD4+ were mainly CM/EM and CD8+ enriched in EMRA.

TCRdb itself ran the 5' RACE reads through MiXCR, one entry per CDR3 protein. This table has around 310,000 distinct CDR3 sequences, about 16% appearing once. This clonotype was found a few times. The target antigen is unknown. The CDR3 has 16 residues. With 4 bases clipped from V and 2 bases from J, the junction kept 9 bases outside the gene matches. Looked up from germline, CDR1 is DFQATT and CDR2 is SNEGSKA (reference sequence). The sequence came from a man aged 18 to 29 who had mild COVID-19 (a few samples of this study predate the infection). Cell type and time point are not known. Source material: PBMCs or a T cell subset sorted from them (not recorded which). V is TRBV20-1 and J is TRBJ2-3, with 10 bases matching TRBD1. Here the CDR3 DNA reads TGCAGTGCTACACCCGGGACAGGGGTCGCCACAGATACGCAGTATTTT. Residues: CSATPGTGVATDTQYF.